A single T cell receptor beta chain is shown here with its context. It has no known antigen specificity. Base qualities are not recorded, but no much larger clone differs from it by a single base. This sample was taken from a study of cytotoxic CD8 clonotypes in ibrutinib-treated CLL (dated by TCRdb to the early 2020s). Regarding the study in general: The cohort had 11 relapsed/refractory and around 14 treatment-naive patients; some 17 were IGHV unmutated. Cryopreserved peripheral blood mononuclear cells were collected before treatment, at response, and at either disease progression or sustained remission. Every remission and progressive disease sample was obtained while ibrutinib was still being received by the patients. Partial responses were observed in about 25 patients and complete responses in 2; after a median follow-up of about 69 months, remission was maintained in approximately 14 patients and progression was observed in approximately 12. On average, each sample yielded hundreds of thousands of productive templates and around 100,000 productive rearrangements. Response samples were obtained after a median of around eleven months of treatment, with a range of roughly 6 to 36 months. Of the approximately 94 people in the trial, around 25 had longitudinal samples available. General study outcomes and caveats: At baseline, clonality was higher than in age-matched healthy donors and showed a strong correlation with circulating CD8+ T-cell counts. Sampling times were not matched between patients in sustained remission and patients whose disease was progressing, and lymph node repertoires were not examined. Public clonotypes were rare and either shrank or stayed stable during treatment, and the rise in clonality at ibrutinib response reflected expansion of private clonotypes. Clonality rose at ibrutinib response, remained stable during sustained remission, and dropped back toward baseline at progression.

The goal of deep resolution MiSeq sequencing was a depth between 1 in 1 million and 1 in 200,000 T cells, and coverage averaged 10x per clonotype. The immunoSEQ hsTCRB Kit was used to generate TCR beta libraries. For the original study's pipeline: ImmunoSEQ Data Assistant and ImmunoSEQ Analyzer were used for data analysis, and V, D and J genes were assigned according to IMGT definitions. Clonality, which ranges from 0 to 1, was calculated as one minus the normalized Shannon entropy of productive rearrangement frequencies. Public clonotype analysis was restricted to overrepresented clonotypes comprising at least 0.05% of each patient's repertoire. Thirteen repertoires from age-matched healthy donors, obtained from immuneACCESS, served as clonality controls. TCRdb stores this immuneACCESS table with in-frame sequences only. Part of the clones is absent; in the studies checked, under half of the shortfall reflects unresolved V genes, and no reason is known for the rest. The V and J calls and clone size come from that table; D and trimming were worked out from the DNA. The sample table lists 200,000 to 250,000 clones, 75% to 85% of them with a count of one. Around 10% of the sample is in the top ten clones.

The sample's time point label, in plain terms: approximately 11 months on ibrutinib. Around 2 micrograms of genomic DNA were extracted from cryopreserved PBMCs for TCR beta library preparation. Longitudinal blood samples from CLL patients on ibrutinib monotherapy were analyzed using high-throughput TCR beta sequencing. The patients took part in an open-label, single-center phase 2 trial of ibrutinib monotherapy. V is shortened by 0 bases, J by 7 bases, and the region joining them spans 15 bases. From the germline V gene, CDR1 is SGHAT and CDR2 is FQNNGV. Counted from cysteine to phenylalanine, this CDR3 has 15 amino acids. Of the read, only the CDR3 DNA is kept; its 45 bases are in frame from base 1.

The V and J genes are TRBV11-2 and TRBJ2-5; confidence is insufficient to name the D gene. The sample in question was PBMCs, obtained after 12 months of ibrutinib treatment. This sequence originates from a human donor with chronic lymphocytic leukemia. The nucleotide sequence reads as follows: TGTGCCAGCAGCTTAGATATCGCGACCAGAGGGACCCAGTACTTC. Its protein reads: CASSLDIATRGTQYF.